This T cell receptor beta chain was documented in a study of shared clonotypes between healthy human individuals. Study as a whole: In total, the donors were two women and a few men aged 18 to 49. Per donor, CD8 memory used one plate, CD8 naive used two, CD4 memory used three and CD4 naive used three.

Study-level results: Despite large depth, sorted-subset datasets appeared incompletely sequenced. A few donors had approximately 4.6% of their naive CD4 clonotypes in common.

This clone was picked up one time. Its antigen is unidentified. Profiling relied on immunoSEQ multiplex PCR, and the TCRdb table lists in-frame clones only, not all of them. The sample contains 780,000 or so clones, 55% to 80% of which appear only once. The sequenced sample was memory CD4+ T cells sorted from blood. Stated subset: CD45RA-negative fraction. The clonotype comes from a woman aged 30 to 39 in good health.

The CDR3 sequence: CASSFLLAGNQETQYF. CDR3 nucleotides: TGTGCCAGCAGCTTCCTTCTAGCGGGAAACCAAGAGACCCAGTACTTC. V and J are TRBV7-6 and TRBJ2-5; 9 bases are a match to TRBD2. Germline V gene lookup returns CDR1 SGHVS and CDR2 FNYEAQ. CDR3 length equals 16 residues. Trimming removed 3 bases from V and 0 bases from J; junction bases left unmatched: 5.